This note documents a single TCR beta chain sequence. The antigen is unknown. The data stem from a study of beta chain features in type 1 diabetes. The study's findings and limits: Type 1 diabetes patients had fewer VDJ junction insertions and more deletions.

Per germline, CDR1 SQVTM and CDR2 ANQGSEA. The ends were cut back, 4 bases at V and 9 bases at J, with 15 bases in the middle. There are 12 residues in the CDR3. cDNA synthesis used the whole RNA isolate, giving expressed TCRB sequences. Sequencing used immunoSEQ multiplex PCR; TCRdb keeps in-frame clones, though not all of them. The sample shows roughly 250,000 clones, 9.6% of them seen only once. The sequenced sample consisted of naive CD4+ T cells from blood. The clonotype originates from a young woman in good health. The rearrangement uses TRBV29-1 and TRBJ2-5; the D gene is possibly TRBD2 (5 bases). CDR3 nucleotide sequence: TGCAGCGTTGTAGCTGGACTGGCGCCCCAGTACTTC. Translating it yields CSVVAGLAPQYF.